The entry below gives a single T cell receptor (beta chain) sequence along with its context. This entry is derived from a study of blood T cell repertoires in COVID-19. The wider study: The samples span acute and convalescent COVID-19 from the United States, Italy and Spain. From T cells, B-cell-depleted T cells, or PBMCs came the material, which was cDNA or gDNA.

Under the authors' procedure: Nucleated cell counts were estimated from reference gene primer amplification. Profiling relied on immunoSEQ multiplex PCR, and the TCRdb table lists in-frame clones only, not all of them. The V and J calls and the clone size are those of that table, but D and trimming were determined from the DNA. The sample has about 98,000 clones, 65% to 85% seen once. The germline CDR1 and CDR2 sequences are SQVTM and ANQGSEA. This CDR3 is built from 13 residues. Trimming stripped 5 bases from V and 4 bases from J, with 12 bases between. This TCR derives from an elderly woman with acute or convalescent COVID-19. The sequencing input was peripheral blood. The chain recombines TRBV29-1 with TRBJ1-5, with D perhaps TRBD1 (6 bases). The DNA for the CDR3 is TGCAGCGTTCGGCAGGGGAGAAATCAGCCCCAGCATTTT. Its protein product is CSVRQGRNQPQHF.